This passage covers 12 T cell receptor beta chains from one sample sequenced in a study of T-cell memory formation after mild COVID-19. TCRdb ran MiXCR on the 5' RACE reads and lists one entry per CDR3 protein. This sample has under 300,000 distinct CDR3 sequences, with about 20% found just once. The sample consisted of PBMCs or a T cell subset sorted from them (not recorded which). These receptors all come from a young man who had mild COVID-19 (a few samples of this study predate the infection). Cell type and time point are not known.

This clonotype was picked up a small number of times. The chain links TRBV7-9 to TRBJ2-3, with 7 positions matching TRBD1. The CDR3 has 15 amino acids. Germline V lookup: CDR1 SEHNR, CDR2 FQNEAQ (reference sequence). Trimming took 3 bases from V and 4 from J; bases not matched to a gene: 7. CDR3 nucleotide sequence: TGTGCCAGCAGCTTTAGAGGGGGCAGTCCAGATACGCAGTATTTT. Translated, it gives CASSFRGGSPDTQYF.

This clonotype was picked up many times. The chain links TRBV7-2 to TRBJ2-3; 11 bases are a match to TRBD2. Per germline, CDR1 SGHTA and CDR2 FQGNSA. This CDR3 contains 17 residues. J lost 2 bases, V lost 5 bases, and 9 bases had no gene match. The CDR3 protein is CASSLRVAGGLTDTQYF. CDR3 bases: TGTGCCAGCAGCCTCCGGGTAGCGGGGGGGCTCACAGATACGCAGTATTTT.

V and J are TRBV19 and TRBJ2-3, with D perhaps matching TRBD1 or TRBD2 (5 bases each). V was trimmed by 6 bases and J by 4 bases, leaving 17 bases between them. There are 15 residues in the CDR3. The germline gives CDR1 LNHDA, CDR2 SQIVND (reference sequence). The CDR3 DNA follows: TGTGCCAGTAGGGCGCCGGGGATAGGGGCAGATACGCAGTATTTT. This encodes CASRAPGIGADTQYF.

The sample holds a few counts of this clonotype. The chain carries TRBV4-2 and TRBJ2-3; D is possibly TRBD1 (6 bases). The V end was cut by 2 bases, the J end by 3 bases, with 9 bases between. Germline V lookup: CDR1 LGHNA, CDR2 YNFKEQ. CDR3 length: 14 amino acids. CDR3 sequence: CASSQPQGTDTQYF. The CDR3 nucleotides read TGTGCCAGCAGCCAACCCCAGGGGACAGATACGCAGTATTTT.

The rearrangement uses TRBV7-2 and TRBJ1-6; 7 bases line up with TRBD1. Germline V gene data show CDR1 as SGHTA and CDR2 as FQGNSA. This CDR3 region has 17 residues. The ends lost 5 bases at V and 10 bases at J; junction bases unmatched: 17. DNA of the CDR3: TGTGCCAGCAGCGCAGGTTCCGGGAGGGGGCTAGGCTCACCCCTCCACTTT. This encodes CASSAGSGRGLGSPLHF.

The V and J genes are TRBV12-3 or TRBV12-4 and TRBJ1-5; the D gene is possibly TRBD1 (5 bases). V lost 8 bases and J lost 4, with 18 bases in between. There are 15 residues in the CDR3. The DNA of the CDR3 is TGTGCCAGCGGGGAGGCCGGGAGGGGTAATCAGCCCCAGCATTTT. Translating it yields CASGEAGRGNQPQHF.

This clonotype came up a few times. V usage is TRBV20-1 and J usage is TRBJ1-1; D call uncertain. V lost 3 bases, J lost 0 bases, and 5 bases lay in between. The CDR3 consists of 12 residues. Germline V gives CDR1 DFQATT, CDR2 SNEGSKA (reference sequence). CDR3 sequence (DNA): TGCAGTGCTAGTCTCCTGAACACTGAAGCTTTCTTT. Translating gives CSASLLNTEAFF.

The chain couples TRBV12-5 to TRBJ1-3, with TRBD1 as a possible D gene (5 bases). V dropped 0 bases and J dropped 0 bases, with 15 bases sitting between them. Germline V CDR1 and CDR2: LGHNT, FRNRAP. This CDR3 has 18 amino acids. CDR3 bases: TGTGCTAGTGGTTTGGTGCTGGGGGAGGGCTTCTCTGGAAACACCATATATTTT. Its translation: CASGLVLGEGFSGNTIYF. The variable domain in full, with the rest retrieved from reference TRBV12-5 and TRBJ1-3, is DARVTQTPRHKVTEMGQEVTMRCQPILGHNTVFWYRQTMMQGLELLAYFRNRAPLDDSGMPKDRFSAEMPDATLATLKIQPSEPRDSAVYFCASGLVLGEGFSGNTIYFGEGSWLTVV.

V is TRBV20-1 and J is TRBJ2-3, with 9 bases identical to TRBD2. V lost 5 bases to trimming and J lost 6 bases; unmatched junction nucleotides: 6. This CDR3 has 13 residues. The germline CDR1 and CDR2 sequences are DFQATT and SNEGSKA (reference sequence). The CDR3 sequence: CSAPGGGVDTQYF. The CDR3, as DNA: TGCAGTGCTCCGGGCGGGGGGGTGGATACGCAGTATTTT.

The chain carries TRBV6-1 and TRBJ2-7, with 9 nucleotides matching TRBD1. Germline V CDR1 and CDR2: MNHNS, SASEGT. The CDR3 is 13 amino acids. The CDR3 nucleotides are TGTGCCAGGGGGACAGGGCCCCGCTACGACCAGTACGTC. Translation: CARGTGPRYDQYV.

This clonotype has only a few counts. The chain uses TRBV7-2 and TRBJ1-6; possibly TRBD1 for D (5 bases). The CDR3 extends over 15 amino acids. The V end was cut by 5 bases, the J end by 9 bases, with 17 bases between. Germline CDR1 and CDR2: SGHTA and FQGNSA. CDR3 sequence: CASSPGAGPGSPLHF. In nucleotides, the CDR3 is TGTGCCAGCAGCCCCGGGGCTGGGCCGGGTTCACCCCTCCACTTT.

This clonotype was observed a few times. The V call is TRBV9, the J call TRBJ1-1, with TRBD1 matching over 8 bases. With V trimmed by 4 bases and J by 3 bases, 11 bases remained unmatched. From germline, CDR1 is SGDLS and CDR2 YYNGEE. The CDR3 runs 16 residues. CDR3: CASSIGPGGWDTEAFF. The CDR3 nucleotides read TGTGCCAGCAGCATAGGACCAGGGGGCTGGGACACTGAAGCTTTCTTT.